What follows describes a single TCR beta chain. This clonotype has only a few counts. What antigen it recognizes has not been identified. Per-base qualities were not stored, and no clone one base away is much larger. For repertoire sequencing, the TCR beta CDR3 regions were amplified from RNA transcripts. The first round was an RT-PCR using HTBI primers with the Qiagen OneStep RT-PCR kit, and this first round was followed by a second-round multiplex PCR, then size selection and purification. Sequencing of the libraries was carried out on an Illumina HiSeq2000 in paired-end mode with 100 bp reads. As for how the authors treated the data: SOAPnuke was used to process the reads, throwing out any read that had adapters, had uncalled bases, had a mean Phred below 15, or lacked an exact constant-primer or identifier match. High-quality paired reads were merged with COPE v1.2.5. Clonotypes were defined as unique nucleotide sequences and were aligned to IMGT TRB V, D and J references using MiTCR v1.1. The analysis was limited to V-J combinations with a frequency above 0.0001, which together covered about 99% of repertoires. For each V-J combination, a TCR clonal expansion and chaos score was defined as F50 clonal expansion divided by the chaos observed in the TCRdist matrix. Features were reduced by Welch's t-statistics and random forest to over 10 V-J combinations, which fed a naive Bayes classifier. The Morisita-Horn index was used to measure how similar the thyroid and blood repertoires were. Clones were called with MiXCR by TCRdb after fastp trimmed the public reads at Q25, and only in-frame beta chains were retained. Rows with a matching CDR3 protein are joined into one entry that keeps the most common DNA and genes. These V and J calls originate from TCRdb's pipeline instead of the authors' own analysis. The sample records over a million distinct CDR3 sequences, roughly 35% of which are singletons. Approximately 10% of the sample belongs to the ten largest clones.

The germline V gene yields SGHVS for CDR1 and FQNEAQ for CDR2. From V the trimming removes 5 bases and from J it removes 0 bases, while the gene matches leave 10 bases of the junction unaccounted for. The CDR3, from cysteine to phenylalanine, totals 18 residues. The read is trimmed to its CDR3 DNA, 54 bases read in frame from base 1. These data come from a study of Graves' ophthalmopathy and Graves' hyperthyroidism (dated by TCRdb to about 2018). For the wider study: Hyperthyroidism was defined as stable when no progression to ophthalmopathy occurred within 18 months of follow-up. To tell Graves' ophthalmopathy apart from Graves' hyperthyroidism, and to predict which patients would progress to ophthalmopathy, the study relied on TCR beta repertoire signatures. In total, under 150 blood samples were TCR-sequenced: around 42 ophthalmopathy, some 72 hyperthyroidism and some 17 hyperthyroidism-to-ophthalmopathy patients. A discovery set of 90 to 100 patients (43 ophthalmopathy, 55 to 60 stable hyperthyroidism) was enrolled to explore V-J signatures distinguishing ophthalmopathy from hyperthyroidism. For independent validation, a separate cohort was made up of around 19 hyperthyroidism patients plus 17 patients who later progressed from hyperthyroidism to ophthalmopathy. In more than 5 hyperthyroidism patients, the T-cell repertoire of thyroid tissue was compared with the T-cell repertoire of blood. Following sampling, methimazole starting at 30 mg daily was administered to hyperthyroidism patients, and high-dose intravenous methylprednisolone was administered to ophthalmopathy patients. What the authors observed across the whole study: Sample size was not statistically predetermined, and group allocation was not concealed from the investigators. In validation, the model predicted ophthalmopathy progression with about 71% sensitivity and approximately 78% specificity; roughly eleven predicted patients were CT-confirmed with GO in a median of 6.5 months. In cross-validation, the 13-signature model distinguished ophthalmopathy from stable hyperthyroidism with approximately 90% sensitivity and about 84% specificity, and in the test set the corresponding values were roughly 78% and 74%. Among expanded thyroid clonotypes with frequency above 0.001, most also showed up in blood, which suggests that blood repertoires may reflect the thyroid immune response.

The hyperthyroidism patients were 18 to 65 years old and newly diagnosed, with a disease duration of less than 2 months. Anyone with other autoimmune diseases, uncontrolled infections, pregnancy or lactation was excluded from the study. Clinical symptoms, serum thyroxine, TRAb, thyroid ultrasound and orbital computed tomography were used for diagnosis. Total RNA was extracted with Trizol reagent and quality-checked on an Agilent 2100 Bioanalyzer. The chain links TRBV7-8 with TRBJ2-2; the junction holds 9 bases that match TRBD2. The sequencing sample was made of peripheral blood or thyroid tissue (not recorded which). This receptor was identified in an adult man with Graves' hyperthyroidism. Read as DNA, the sequence is TGTGCCAGCAGCCATCCTCCCAGCGGGAGGCCGAACACCGGGGAGCTGTTTTTT. This is translated as CASSHPPSGRPNTGELFF. Where the CDR3 stops, the reference TRBV7-8 and TRBJ2-2 genes take over; the full variable domain is GAGVSQSPRYKVAKRGQDVALRCDPISGHVSLFWYQQALGQGPEFLTYFQNEAQLDKSGLPSDRFFAERPEGSVSTLKIQRTQQEDSAVYLCASSHPPSGRPNTGELFFGEGSRLTVL.